The entry below describes one T cell receptor beta chain. Its antigen is not identified. HTBI primers from iRepertoire and Arm-PCR of CDR3 regions yielded the TCR beta libraries. TCRdb reprocessed the multiplex PCR reads with MiXCR, giving one entry per CDR3 protein. The table includes hundreds of thousands of distinct CDR3 sequences, about 15% detected once. Time point specified: newly diagnosed GD, antithyroid drugs for less than 3 months. PBMC RNA was the source of the TCR library. Xi'an, China, was home to the endocrinology department that provided patients. The CDR3 consists of 15 residues. The germline V gene has CDR1 KGHSH and CDR2 LQKENI. V lost 3 bases and J lost 4, with 13 bases in between. These data originate in a study of regulatory T cells in long-lasting Graves disease. The study, taken as a whole, reports: Those with persistent disease had in common more public clonotypes (about 2,500) than new patients (about 970). Persistent cases favored TRBV28, TRBJ1-2 and TRBJ2-5.

The same sample was also studied in work on T cells in Graves' hyperthyroidism and ophthalmopathy.

The receptor comes from a woman between 35 and 50 years old with Graves disease. The source material was peripheral blood mononuclear cells (PBMCs), sampled at new diagnosis, from a patient treated with antithyroid drugs. The chain has TRBV18 and TRBJ2-1, with a tentative D call TRBD2 (6 bases). CDR3 coding DNA: TGTGCCAGCTCACCCGGGACTTATTCTTACAATGAGCAGTTCTTC. It specifies CASSPGTYSYNEQFF.